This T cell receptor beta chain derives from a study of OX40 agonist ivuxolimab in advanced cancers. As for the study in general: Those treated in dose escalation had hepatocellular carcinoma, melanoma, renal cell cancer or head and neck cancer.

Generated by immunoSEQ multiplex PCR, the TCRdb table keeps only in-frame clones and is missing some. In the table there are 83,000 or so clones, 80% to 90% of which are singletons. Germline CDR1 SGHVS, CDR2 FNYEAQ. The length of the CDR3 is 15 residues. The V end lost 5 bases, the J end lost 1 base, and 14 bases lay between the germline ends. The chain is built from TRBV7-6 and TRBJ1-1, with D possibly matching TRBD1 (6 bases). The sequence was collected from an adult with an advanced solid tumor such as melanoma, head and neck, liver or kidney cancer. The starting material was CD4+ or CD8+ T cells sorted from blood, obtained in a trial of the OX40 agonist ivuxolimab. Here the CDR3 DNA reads TGTGCCAGCAGCAGAAATACAGGGCCGAACACTGAAGCTTTCTTT. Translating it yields CASSRNTGPNTEAFF.